This entry describes one T cell receptor beta chain. Its target is not known. In germline, CDR1 is SGHKS, CDR2 YYEKEE (reference sequence). Trimming took 0 bases from V and 4 from J, leaving 7 bases between them. The CDR3 covers 14 residues. The data stem from a study of T cell responses to AZD1222 COVID-19 vaccine. Notes on the study in general: Reportedly, nearly half the spike-specific TCRs target unmutated variant regions.

Only in-frame clones appear in the TCRdb table, and some are missing; sequencing was by immunoSEQ multiplex PCR. The sample contains fewer than 120,000 clones, 87% of which appear only once. Sequencing used peripheral blood, obtained on day 0 of AZD1222 vaccination. The rearrangement links TRBV5-5 to TRBJ1-4, with D tentatively TRBD1 (6 bases). The sequence was obtained from an adult in good health. CDR3 amino acids: CASSLGTVNEKLFF. CDR3 sequence (DNA): TGTGCCAGCAGCTTGGGGACAGTTAATGAAAAACTGTTTTTT.